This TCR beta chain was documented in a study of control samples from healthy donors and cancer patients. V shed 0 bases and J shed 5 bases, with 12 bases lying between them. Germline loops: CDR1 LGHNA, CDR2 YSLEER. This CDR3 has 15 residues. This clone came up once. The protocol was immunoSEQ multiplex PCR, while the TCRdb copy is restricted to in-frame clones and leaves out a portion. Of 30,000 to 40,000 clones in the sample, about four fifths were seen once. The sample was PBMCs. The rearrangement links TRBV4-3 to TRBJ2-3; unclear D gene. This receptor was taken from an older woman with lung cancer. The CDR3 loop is CASSQDVSGVDTQYF. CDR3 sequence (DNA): TGCGCCAGCAGCCAAGATGTGAGTGGCGTAGATACGCAGTATTTT.